Shown below are 16 T cell receptor beta chains from a single sample sequenced in a study of OX40 agonist ivuxolimab in advanced cancers. Assay used: immunoSEQ multiplex PCR; TCRdb lists only in-frame clones, some missing. This table has fewer than 80,000 clones, 75% to 90% appearing once. The sequencing here drew on CD4+ or CD8+ T cells sorted from blood, taken in a trial of the OX40 agonist ivuxolimab. The source of these receptors is an adult with an advanced solid tumor such as melanoma, head and neck, liver or kidney cancer.

This clone was found once. The chain recombines TRBV5-4 with TRBJ2-7; 7 nucleotides line up with TRBD2. The length of the CDR3 is 16 residues. Germline V lookup: CDR1 SGHNT, CDR2 YYREEE (reference sequence). The ends lost 4 bases at V and 1 base at J; junction bases unmatched: 11. CDR3 in DNA: TGTGCCAGCAGCCCCGGAGGGGCTAGCGGTTCCTACGAGCAGTACTTC. Translation: CASSPGGASGSYEQYF.

The chain joins TRBV2 to TRBJ2-1; 11 nucleotides line up with TRBD2. V shed 5 bases, J shed 3 bases, and the junction held 9 bases outside the gene matches. This CDR3 is 17 amino acids long. Germline V gene sequence: CDR1 SNHLY, CDR2 FYNNEI. CDR3 sequence: CASSYTSGGNLYNEQFF. Here the CDR3 DNA reads TGTGCCAGCAGTTATACTAGCGGGGGCAATCTCTACAATGAGCAGTTCTTC.

The chain links TRBV2 to TRBJ2-7; D could derive from TRBD1 or TRBD2 (6 bases each). The V end lost 0 bases, the J end lost 2 bases, and 17 bases lay between the germline ends. Germline CDR1 reads SNHLY; CDR2 reads FYNNEI. This CDR3 is 17 amino acids long. Written as DNA, the CDR3 is TGTGCCAGCAGTGAAGCTAGGTTCCAGGGGAGGACCTACGAGCAGTACTTC. Its protein product is CASSEARFQGRTYEQYF.

J is TRBJ1-5 and V is TRBV27; D remains ambiguous. V gave up 4 bases and J gave up 0 bases, with 7 bases separating them. Germline CDR1 MNHEY, CDR2 SMNVEV (reference sequence). This CDR3 region has 14 residues. For the CDR3, the DNA is TGTGCCAGCAGTTCAGAACATAGCAATCAGCCCCAGCATTTT. Residues: CASSSEHSNQPQHF.

Points on this clone: This same CDR3 is encoded by further DNA sequences in the sample. The chain combines TRBV11-2 with TRBJ2-7; no firm D call. Trimming stripped 1 base from V and 4 bases from J, with 5 bases between. This CDR3 region has 12 residues. The germline V gene has CDR1 SGHAT and CDR2 FQNNGV. The CDR3 loop reads CASSLVGYEQYF. The CDR3 DNA follows: TGTGCCAGCAGCTTAGTGGGGTACGAGCAGTACTTC.

This chain uses TRBV4-3 with TRBJ2-7, with D hard to call. From germline, CDR1 is LGHNA and CDR2 YSLEER. V was shortened by 3 bases and J by 5 bases, with 11 bases between the two germline ends. This CDR3 has 13 amino acids. CDR3 amino acids: CASSQAVANEQYF. The CDR3 DNA is TGCGCCAGCAGCCAGGCCGTGGCTAACGAGCAGTACTTC.

The V gene is TRBV7-9, the J gene TRBJ2-5; 7 positions agree with TRBD1. The assigned J gene may be wrong: the sequence end matches TRBJ2-7 better. CDR3 length: 16 residues. Germline loops: CDR1 SEHNR, CDR2 FQNEAQ (reference sequence). The CDR3 bases are TGTGCCAGCAGCCCAAAGGGCAGGGGGTCATCCTACGAGCAGTACTTC. It yields the protein CASSPKGRGSSYEQYF.

The genes are TRBV14 and TRBJ2-7, with D tentatively TRBD1 (5 bases). CDR3 size: 17 residues. V lost 4 bases and J lost 0, with 19 bases in between. The V gene's germline CDR1 is SGHDN and CDR2 FVKESK. The CDR3 is CASSPLRAGISSYEQYF. Written as DNA, the CDR3 is TGTGCCAGCAGCCCCCTTCGAGCAGGGATCAGCTCCTACGAGCAGTACTTC.

This chain links TRBV4-3 with TRBJ2-3, with a possible D match to TRBD2 (5 bases). This CDR3 has 16 amino acids. Trimming stripped 0 bases from V and 4 bases from J, with 14 bases between. Germline CDR1 and CDR2: LGHNA and YSLEER. CDR3 bases: TGCGCCAGCAGCCAAGATGGCGCGGCTAGCTCAGATACGCAGTATTTT. Protein: CASSQDGAASSDTQYF.

CDR3 DNA sequence: TGTGCCAGCAGTTACTCTCCAGTTGGGCCCCAGCATTTT. Translation gives CASSYSPVGPQHF. The chain links TRBV6-6 to TRBJ1-5; no reliable D call. The CDR3 runs 13 residues. V lost 0 bases and J lost 9, with 9 bases in between. CDR1 and CDR2 (germline): MNHNY, SVGAGI (reference sequence).

The rearrangement uses TRBV10-3 and TRBJ2-1; D tentatively fits TRBD1 or TRBD2 (5 bases each). The length of the CDR3 is 16 residues. CDR1 is ENHRY and CDR2 is SYGVKD in the germline V gene. Trimming took 7 bases from V and 5 from J, leaving 21 bases between them. The DNA of the CDR3 is TGTGCCATCAAAGATAGGGACGTACCTTTAAACAATGAGCAGTTCTTC. This translates into CAIKDRDVPLNNEQFF.

The chain has TRBV29-1 and TRBJ2-1; D unresolved. There are 12 residues in the CDR3. CDR1 is SQVTM, CDR2 ANQGSEA, per germline. V lost 3 bases and J lost 4, with 7 bases in between. This chain's CDR3 is CSVDDLYNEQFF. CDR3 in DNA: TGCAGCGTTGACGACTTATACAATGAGCAGTTCTTC.

The V call is TRBV7-9, the J call TRBJ2-7; 8 bases line up with TRBD1. This CDR3 contains 15 residues. Germline CDR1 reads SEHNR; CDR2 reads FQNEAQ (reference sequence). The V and J ends lost 4 bases and 0 bases, in that order; junction bases with no gene match: 5. This CDR3 reads CASSSTGVPSYEQYF. DNA for the CDR3: TGTGCCAGCAGCTCGACAGGGGTTCCCTCCTACGAGCAGTACTTC.

This rearrangement joins TRBV28 to TRBJ1-1, with 7 bases matching TRBD1. The V gene's germline CDR1 is MDHEN and CDR2 SYDVKM. Germline trimming cut 3 bases from V and 3 bases from J; bases unmatched to any gene: 1. This CDR3 is 13 amino acids long. The CDR3, as DNA: TGTGCCAGCAGTTTCACAGGGGACACTGAAGCTTTCTTT. It translates to CASSFTGDTEAFF.

The rearrangement joins TRBV5-1 to TRBJ2-1; D is possibly TRBD1 (7 bases). CDR3 size: 16 residues. V lost 0 bases and J lost 4, with 14 bases in between. Germline CDR1 is SGHRS and CDR2 is YFSETQ. In nucleotides, the CDR3 is TGCGCCAGCAGCTTGGAGGGCGGGACAGTGTACAATGAGCAGTTCTTC. It codes for CASSLEGGTVYNEQFF.

The V and J genes are TRBV9 and TRBJ2-1, with 9 positions matching TRBD1. V dropped 3 bases and J dropped 7; count of bases not matched to a gene: 5. Per the germline V gene, CDR1 is SGDLS and CDR2 is YYNGEE. The CDR3 is 14 amino acids. CDR3 sequence reads: CASSAGTGMNEQFF. As DNA, the CDR3 is TGTGCCAGCAGCGCAGGGACAGGGATGAATGAGCAGTTCTTC.